This T cell receptor (beta chain) was sequenced in a study of blood T cell repertoires in COVID-19. Looking at the study overall: PBMCs, B-cell-depleted T cells, or T cells provided the cDNA or gDNA that made up the material.

This clone has a single count. The CDR3 loop spans 15 amino acids. V gave up 0 bases and J gave up 9 bases, with 17 bases separating them. CDR1 and CDR2 (germline): LGHNA, YSLEER. Some clones are missing from TCRdb's copy, which holds only in-frame ones; the method was immunoSEQ multiplex PCR. The sample includes approximately 170,000 clones, around four fifths of them seen just once. Material for sequencing was peripheral blood. This TCR came from a woman over 75 with acute or convalescent COVID-19. The chain joins TRBV4-3 to TRBJ2-5; D possibly corresponds to TRBD1 (6 bases). In DNA form, the CDR3 reads TGCGCCAGCAGCCAAGAAGGAACAGGGAAGTGGCCCCAGTACTTC. Its protein product is CASSQEGTGKWPQYF.